Below, one T cell receptor (beta chain) is given with its context. The antigen is unknown. There are 14 residues in the CDR3. The V segment lost 6 bases and the J segment 5 bases; nucleotides outside the gene matches: 6. CDR1 and CDR2 (germline): LGHDT, YNNKEL (reference sequence). The table came from immunoSEQ multiplex PCR; TCRdb's copy has only in-frame clones and leaves some out. Altogether roughly 84,000 clones are present, roughly 85% being singletons, with the ten largest covering about 12%. This entry belongs to a study of T cell responses to AZD1222 COVID-19 vaccine. Notes on the study in general: Baseline serostatus was positive in only a handful of AZD1222 recipients. It should be noted that donors were predominantly white British and more often female, and clonal diversity was possibly underestimated. Repertoire sampling was restricted to post-peak T cell response timepoints.

Both about-4-week and about-12-week second-dose recipients were combined. This chain connects TRBV3-1 (or the pseudogene TRBV3-2) to TRBJ1-1, with TRBD1 matching 10 bases. This receptor was identified in an adult who received the AZD1222 COVID-19 vaccine. Sequences were derived from peripheral blood, sampled 28 days after the second AZD1222 dose. The CDR3 here is CASSWTGGFTEAFF. In DNA, the CDR3 is TGTGCCAGCAGTTGGACAGGGGGATTTACTGAAGCTTTCTTT.